The rows below give T cell receptor beta chains drawn from one sample of a study of blood T cell repertoires in COVID-19. Profiled with immunoSEQ multiplex PCR; TCRdb holds only in-frame clones, not every one. The table records 230,000 or so clones, over 80% of them present only once. Sequenced input: peripheral blood. These receptors originate from a human donor in a cohort sampled during active COVID-19. Each CDR3 is given with its conserved first and last residue. The order of the fields is V gene, clone size, D gene, J gene, CDR3 protein, CDR3 DNA. A D gene is named only where the DNA matches it firmly. Not all rows give a size; the values are once, few, many and, for expanded clones, a class.

TRBV28	medium-sized	TRBD1	TRBJ2-7	CASSLEGAKEQYF	TGTGCCAGCAGTTTAGAGGGGGCGAAAGAGCAGTACTTC
TRBV27	-	TRBD1	TRBJ2-7	CASTGQGPHEQYF	TGTGCCAGTACCGGACAGGGCCCCCACGAGCAGTACTTC
TRBV7-3	-	-	TRBJ2-1	CASSPGRLVRDEQFF	TGTGCCAGCAGCCCAGGGAGACTAGTGCGGGATGAGCAGTTCTTC
TRBV18	-	TRBD1	TRBJ1-2	CASSADRGRWGYTF	TGTGCCAGCTCAGCTGACAGGGGGCGTTGGGGCTACACCTTC
TRBV4-1	-	TRBD2	TRBJ2-1	CASSQDGRPYNEQFF	TGCGCCAGCAGCCAAGACGGGAGGCCGTACAATGAGCAGTTCTTC
TRBV9	few	TRBD2	TRBJ2-7	CASSVHELAGVSYEQYF	TGTGCCAGCAGCGTACACGAGCTAGCGGGTGTCTCCTACGAGCAGTACTTC
TRBV30	-	-	TRBJ1-5	CAWSLDSNQPQHF	TGTGCCTGGAGTCTAGATAGCAATCAGCCCCAGCATTTT
TRBV19	-	-	TRBJ2-7	CASSSLYEQYF	TGTGCCAGTAGTAGTCTCTACGAGCAGTACTTC
TRBV4-3	-	TRBD2	TRBJ2-7	CASSQDGEGSYEQYF	TGCGCCAGCAGCCAAGATGGGGAGGGATCCTACGAGCAGTACTTC
TRBV7-9	-	TRBD2	TRBJ2-7	CASSLWTSGLTSYEQYF	TGTGCCAGCAGCCTTTGGACTAGCGGGTTAACCTCCTACGAGCAGTACTTC
TRBV19	-	-	TRBJ2-2	CASSIDLLNTGELFF	TGTGCCAGTAGTATAGATCTTCTGAACACCGGGGAGCTGTTTTTT
TRBV3-1/TRBV3-2	-	-	TRBJ2-2	CASRFGGLSGTGELFF	TGTGCCAGCAGGTTCGGGGGGCTTAGCGGCACCGGGGAGCTGTTTTTT
TRBV7-2	-	-	TRBJ2-3	CASSLRLLADTQYF	TGTGCCAGCAGCTTACGACTATTAGCAGATACGCAGTATTTT
TRBV3-1/TRBV3-2	-	TRBD1	TRBJ1-3	CASRRSTGGYPTIYF	TGTGCCAGCAGACGATCGACAGGGGGCTATCCCACCATATATTTT
TRBV7-9	-	-	TRBJ2-7	CASSPSTVKVRSEQYF	TGTGCCAGCAGCCCCTCGACCGTGAAGGTTCGGAGCGAGCAGTACTTC
TRBV4-3	-	TRBD1	TRBJ1-6	CASSTDRGDNSPLHF	TGCGCCAGCAGCACCGACAGGGGGGACAATTCACCCCTCCACTTT
TRBV7-9	-	-	TRBJ2-1	CASSILSGEQFF	TGTGCCAGCAGCATCCTCAGCGGCGAGCAGTTCTTC
TRBV21-1	-	-	TRBJ1-5	CASSNWGTGGMGDPQPQHF	TGTGCCAGCAGCAATTGGGGGACAGGGGGCATGGGGGACCCTCAGCCCCAGCATTTT
TRBV6-2/TRBV6-3	-	TRBD1	TRBJ2-7	CASSYSSGDRENEQYF	TGTGCCAGCAGTTACTCGAGTGGGGACAGAGAAAACGAGCAGTACTTC
TRBV4-1	-	-	TRBJ2-5	CASRRQGDETQYF	TGCGCCAGCAGACGTCAAGGGGATGAGACCCAGTACTTC
TRBV3-1/TRBV3-2	-	TRBD1	TRBJ2-2	CASSQRQGSAGELFF	TGTGCCAGCAGCCAAAGACAGGGGAGCGCCGGGGAGCTGTTTTTT
TRBV7-8	-	-	TRBJ2-7	CASSLGGSRVIPYEQYF	TGTGCCAGCAGCTTAGGGGGTTCCAGGGTAATCCCCTACGAGCAGTACTTC
TRBV27	-	TRBD2	TRBJ2-7	CASRRISGGRGNEQYF	TGTGCCAGCAGGAGGATTAGCGGGGGCAGAGGGAACGAGCAGTACTTC
TRBV5-1	-	-	TRBJ2-7	CASSFRDTTYEQYF	TGCGCCAGCAGCTTCCGGGACACAACCTACGAGCAGTACTTC
TRBV11-2	-	-	TRBJ1-1	CASSLDLRRGRPISTEAFF	TGTGCCAGCAGCTTAGACCTCCGGAGGGGCAGGCCGATATCGACTGAAGCTTTCTTT
TRBV29-1	-	-	TRBJ2-7	CSVGGLVQGSSYEQYF	TGCAGCGTTGGGGGGTTGGTGCAGGGGAGCTCCTACGAGCAGTACTTC
TRBV2	-	TRBD1	TRBJ2-7	CASRGWTGTYEQYF	TGTGCCAGCAGGGGCTGGACAGGGACCTACGAGCAGTACTTC
TRBV5-1	-	TRBD2	TRBJ2-7	CASSLRTSSYEQYF	TGCGCCAGCAGCCTTCGGACTAGCAGCTACGAGCAGTACTTC
TRBV2	once	TRBD1	TRBJ2-7	CASRGSGTGYRDEQYF	TGTGCCAGCAGGGGTTCCGGGACAGGGTATAGAGACGAGCAGTACTTC
TRBV7-2	-	TRBD2	TRBJ2-7	CASSRKKVERGTKYEQYF	TGTGCCAGCAGTCGAAAGAAGGTCGAGCGGGGAACCAAATACGAGCAGTACTTC
TRBV5-1	-	-	TRBJ2-3	CASSFADTQYF	TGCGCCAGCTCCTTCGCGGATACGCAGTATTTT
TRBV6-5	-	-	TRBJ2-7	CASRINRTPNEQYF	TGTGCCAGCAGAATAAACAGGACACCCAACGAGCAGTACTTC
TRBV15	-	TRBD2	TRBJ2-2	CATSRGSSGRAGELFF	TGTGCCACCAGCAGAGGTTCTAGCGGGAGAGCCGGGGAGCTGTTTTTT
TRBV21-1	-	-	TRBJ2-3	CASSKWLAGADTQYF	TGTGCCAGCAGCAAGTGGCTAGCGGGAGCCGATACGCAGTATTTT
TRBV5-5	-	-	TRBJ2-7	CASSAGSAREQYF	TGTGCCAGCAGCGCGGGGTCCGCTCGCGAGCAGTACTTC
TRBV30	-	-	TRBJ2-7	CAWRFTGVREQYF	TGTGCCTGGAGATTTACGGGAGTACGAGAGCAGTACTTC
TRBV19	-	-	TRBJ1-2	CASRQTGRALDYGYTF	TGTGCCAGTAGACAGACAGGCAGGGCACTCGACTATGGCTACACCTTC
TRBV7-2	-	TRBD2	TRBJ2-7	CASSLAGGAYEQYF	TGTGCCAGCAGCCTAGCGGGGGGTGCCTACGAGCAGTACTTC
TRBV19	-	TRBD1	TRBJ1-2	CASTPGQAVYGYTF	TGTGCCAGTACTCCGGGACAGGCAGTCTATGGCTACACCTTC
TRBV28	few	-	TRBJ2-2	CASSLEWTGELFF	TGTGCCAGCAGTTTAGAGTGGACCGGGGAGCTGTTTTTT
TRBV28	many	TRBD2	TRBJ2-1	CASSFPARLAGGITYNEQFF	TGTGCCAGCAGTTTCCCCGCCCGGCTAGCGGGAGGTATAACCTACAATGAGCAGTTCTTC
TRBV4-1	-	-	TRBJ2-5	CASSRGLEETQYF	TGCGCCAGCAGCCGAGGGCTTGAGGAGACCCAGTACTTC
TRBV27	-	TRBD2	TRBJ2-1	CASSFRREVRNNEQFF	TGTGCCAGCAGTTTCAGGCGGGAGGTTCGAAACAATGAGCAGTTCTTC
TRBV3-1/TRBV3-2	-	TRBD2	TRBJ2-7	CASSQEQGGIREQYF	TGTGCCAGCAGCCAAGAGCAGGGAGGGATTCGGGAGCAGTACTTC
TRBV28	-	TRBD1	TRBJ1-3	CASSIGQVTGNTIYF	TGTGCCAGCAGTATAGGACAGGTCACTGGAAACACCATATATTTT
TRBV4-3	-	-	TRBJ1-5	CASSQEPSQPQHF	TGCGCCAGCAGCCAAGAACCGAGTCAGCCCCAGCATTTT
TRBV4-3	-	TRBD2	TRBJ2-4	CASSSGLAVAKNIQYF	TGCGCCAGCAGCTCGGGACTAGCGGTCGCCAAAAACATTCAGTACTTC
TRBV6-2/TRBV6-3	-	-	TRBJ1-4	CASSYPANEKLFF	TGTGCCAGCAGTTATCCGGCTAATGAAAAACTGTTTTTT
TRBV29-1	-	TRBD2	TRBJ2-7	CSVVPTGGVASYEQYF	TGCAGCGTTGTTCCAACTGGGGGGGTGGCCTCCTACGAGCAGTACTTC
TRBV5-4	-	TRBD2	TRBJ2-7	CASSLSGSGYEQYF	TGTGCCAGCAGCCTTAGCGGGAGCGGATACGAGCAGTACTTC
TRBV4-2	few	-	TRBJ1-1	CASSQEGGGMWTEAFF	TGTGCCAGCAGCCAAGAGGGTGGGGGGATGTGGACTGAAGCTTTCTTT
TRBV11-1	-	TRBD2	TRBJ2-1	CASSPLAGGNNEQFF	TGTGCCAGCAGCCCCCTAGCGGGAGGGAACAATGAGCAGTTCTTC
TRBV7-9	-	-	TRBJ1-1	CASSLAPGSNTEAFF	TGTGCCAGCAGCTTAGCGCCCGGGTCTAACACTGAAGCTTTCTTT
TRBV3-1/TRBV3-2	-	TRBD2	TRBJ2-7	CASGGPGGPYEQYF	TGTGCCAGCGGAGGTCCGGGAGGGCCCTACGAGCAGTACTTC
TRBV18	few	TRBD2	TRBJ2-7	CASSRKTSDTYEQYF	TGTGCCAGCTCACGAAAGACTAGCGATACCTACGAGCAGTACTTC
TRBV15	-	-	TRBJ1-2	CATSRVGDFYPYGYTF	TGTGCCACCAGCAGAGTCGGGGACTTTTATCCCTATGGCTACACCTTC